The entry that follows covers one TCR beta chain sequence. Measured with immunoSEQ multiplex PCR; TCRdb has only the in-frame clones, and not every one. The sample yields more than 2 million clones, nearly 97% seen once. The entry originates in a study of shared clonotypes between healthy human individuals. Trimming cost V 3 bases and J 3 bases, with 9 bases left between them. The germline gives CDR1 MDHEN, CDR2 SYDVKM. The CDR3 contains 13 residues. The chain links TRBV28 to TRBJ2-7; a possible D gene is TRBD1 (5 bases). The sequencing sample was made of naive CD4+ T cells sorted from blood. Subset defined: CD45RA+ positively selected. This receptor was identified in a man between 18 and 35 years old in good health. CDR3 region: CASSLVQGYEQYF. The CDR3 DNA follows: TGTGCCAGCAGTTTGGTTCAGGGCTACGAGCAGTACTTC.